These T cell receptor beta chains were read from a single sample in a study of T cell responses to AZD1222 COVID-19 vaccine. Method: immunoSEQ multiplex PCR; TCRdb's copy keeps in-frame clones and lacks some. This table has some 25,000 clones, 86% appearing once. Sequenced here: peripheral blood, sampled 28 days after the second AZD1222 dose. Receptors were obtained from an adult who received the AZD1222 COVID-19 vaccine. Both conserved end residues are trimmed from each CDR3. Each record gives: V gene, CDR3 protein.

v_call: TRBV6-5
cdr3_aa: ASSPSSLYYEQY

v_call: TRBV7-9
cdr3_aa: ASSPVGSYEQY

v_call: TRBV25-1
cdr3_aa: ASSESGGEQY

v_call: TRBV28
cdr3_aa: ASSFGLAGGMGEQF

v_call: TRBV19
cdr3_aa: ASRNSGGVQPQH

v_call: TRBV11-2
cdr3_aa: ASSLGGQAAEAF

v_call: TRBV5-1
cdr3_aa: ASSSLPAGQGDT

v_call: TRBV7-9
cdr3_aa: ASSSVRGAGETQY

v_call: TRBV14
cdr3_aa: ASSLGLTRLPNTEAF

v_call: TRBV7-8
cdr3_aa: ASSLSSGRRDTQY

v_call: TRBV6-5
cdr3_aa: ASSLDTNYGYT

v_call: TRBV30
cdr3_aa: AWIRPGRREQY

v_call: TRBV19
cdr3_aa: ASSHSTIQVESPLH

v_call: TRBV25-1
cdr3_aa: ASSDPGLGVSGQY

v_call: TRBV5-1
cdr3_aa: ASSLGATRGETQY

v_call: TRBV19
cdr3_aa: ASSRTVAYEQY

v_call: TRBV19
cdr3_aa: ASSIGGGSYNEQF

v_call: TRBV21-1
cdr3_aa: ASSKGQGSGQPQH

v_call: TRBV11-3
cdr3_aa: ASSLGQGNSPLH

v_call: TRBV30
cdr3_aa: AWSIALTSGVSDTQY

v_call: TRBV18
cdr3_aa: ASSPSHRGTFNEQY

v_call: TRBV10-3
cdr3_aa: AISETKQGQGQPQH

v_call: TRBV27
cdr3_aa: ASSLGGQRPD

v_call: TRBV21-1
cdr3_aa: ASSKIGGGASPLH

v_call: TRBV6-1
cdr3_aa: ASREDRFYEQY

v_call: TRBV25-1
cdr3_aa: ASSEGAGGPYEQY

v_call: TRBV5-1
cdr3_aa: ASNLGTGYNEQF

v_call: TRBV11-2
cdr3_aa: ASSPQGRRGRFDSPLH

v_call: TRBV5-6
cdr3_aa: ASNPGGDRYQPQH

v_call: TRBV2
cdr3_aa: ASRRESTYNEQF

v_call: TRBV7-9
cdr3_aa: ASSSTPEELF

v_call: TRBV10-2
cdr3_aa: ASSSDRYQPQH

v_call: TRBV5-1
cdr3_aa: ASSVLAANRGQY

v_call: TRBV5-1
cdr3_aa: ASKQGATNEKLF

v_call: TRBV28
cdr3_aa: ASSPWTVYGYT

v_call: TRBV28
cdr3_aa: ASSLSGRGYGYT

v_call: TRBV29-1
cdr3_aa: SVFASSGNTIY

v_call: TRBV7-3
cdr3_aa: ASSLNYGGSYEQF

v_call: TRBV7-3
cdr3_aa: ASSLFKVTDTGELF

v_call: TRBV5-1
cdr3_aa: ASSPDRVNEKLF

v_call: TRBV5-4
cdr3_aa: ATRPGQGYEQY

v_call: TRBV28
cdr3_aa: ASRLLVTGYGYT

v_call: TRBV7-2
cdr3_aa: ASSLVYRSTGGYT

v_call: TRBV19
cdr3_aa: ASTLGVTSNVLT

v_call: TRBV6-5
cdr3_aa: ASSYRTGSGGYT

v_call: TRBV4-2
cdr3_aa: ASSQGDRGFQETQY

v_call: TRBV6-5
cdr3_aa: ASSRDRGLYGYT

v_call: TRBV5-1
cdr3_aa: ASTTGQSITEAF

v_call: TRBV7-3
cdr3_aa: ASSPMGTANTEAF

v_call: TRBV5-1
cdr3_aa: ASSFGGARSYEQY

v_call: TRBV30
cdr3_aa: AWSGAMTGANTEAF

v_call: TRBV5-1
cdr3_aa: ASHLGLYNEQF

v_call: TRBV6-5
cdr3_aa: ASSSTGGYHEQY

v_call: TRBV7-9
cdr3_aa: ASTKDTYNEKLF